This TCR beta chain was captured in a study of cytomegalovirus exposure and HLA in healthy donors. Overall study results and limits: Cytomegalovirus status, reportedly, was diagnosed with high specificity and sensitivity by the classifier. Immune exposure was documented only through CMV serostatus.

CDR1 and CDR2 (germline): SQVTM, ANQGSEA. This CDR3 has 12 amino acids. V shed 7 bases, J shed 1 base, and the junction held 1 base outside the gene matches. Concerning this clone: The antigen is undetermined.

PCR was performed using 60 Vbeta and 13 Jbeta primers. Measured with immunoSEQ multiplex PCR; TCRdb has only the in-frame clones, and not every one. The sample shows roughly 130,000 clones, 80% of them seen only once. Sequencing was carried out using PBMCs. This chain joins TRBV29-1 and TRBJ2-5, with TRBD2 matching 9 bases. The source of this sequence is a man younger than 45 in good health and CMV-seronegative. The CDR3 DNA reads as TGCAGCGGTAGCGGGGGCCAAGAGACCCAGTACTTC. Translating gives CSGSGGQETQYF.